The 27 T cell receptor beta chains below all came from one sample that was sequenced in a study of CD8 T cells in Susac syndrome. With random hexamers, about 0.5 to 1 ug RNA was reverse transcribed. TCRdb reprocessed the immunoSEQ multiplex PCR reads via MiXCR and lists one record per CDR3 protein. Of over 100,000 distinct CDR3 sequences listed, about 95% are singletons. Sequencing input: CD4+ T cells from PBMCs. The receptor set was obtained from a human donor in good health.

This clonotype was seen just once. J is TRBJ2-3 and V is TRBV6-1; 12 nucleotides match TRBD2. The length of the CDR3 is 16 residues. V lost 8 bases, J lost 5 bases, and 11 bases stayed unmatched. The germline V gene has CDR1 MNHNS and CDR2 SASEGT. CDR3 region: CASARLAGGPGDTQYF. As DNA, the CDR3 is TGTGCCAGCGCCCGGCTAGCGGGAGGGCCCGGAGATACGCAGTATTTT.

In this sample, this clonotype turned up once. The V gene is TRBV7-9, the J gene TRBJ2-3; possibly TRBD1 for D (6 bases). CDR3 size: 15 residues. The ends were cut back, 5 bases at V and 0 bases at J, with 12 bases in the middle. Looked up from germline, CDR1 is SEHNR and CDR2 is FQNEAQ (reference sequence). The CDR3 DNA reads TGTGCCAGCAGCGGCCGACAGGTCAGCACAGATACGCAGTATTTT. It encodes CASSGRQVSTDTQYF.

This sequence joins TRBV24-1 and TRBJ2-5; D perhaps matches TRBD1 (5 bases). The CDR3 covers 15 residues. Germline V gene data show CDR1 as KGHDR and CDR2 as SFDVKD. V lost 3 bases, J lost 1 base, and 11 bases lay in between. The CDR3 coding sequence is TGTGCCACCAGTGATCCCGGACACCTCCAAGAGACCCAGTACTTC. This encodes CATSDPGHLQETQYF.

The chain combines TRBV20-1 with TRBJ2-3; TRBD2 might be the D (6 bases). The CDR3 runs to 13 residues. Trimming stripped 6 bases from V and 5 bases from J, with 15 bases between. The germline V gene encodes CDR1 DFQATT and CDR2 SNEGSKA (reference sequence). The CDR3 is CSADSGRQDTQYF. In DNA, the CDR3 is TGCAGTGCCGATTCAGGGAGGCAAGATACGCAGTATTTT.

The J gene is TRBJ2-7, the V gene TRBV5-1; D ambiguous. The germline V gene has CDR1 SGHRS and CDR2 YFSETQ. Trimming removed 0 bases at V and 5 bases at J, with 12 bases between. This CDR3 has 14 residues. The CDR3 loop reads CASSLGAALNEQYF. The DNA of the CDR3 is TGCGCCAGCAGCTTGGGGGCCGCATTGAACGAGCAGTACTTC.

The V gene is TRBV5-6, the J gene TRBJ2-3; 9 bases are shared with TRBD2. Trimming at V came to 4 bases and at J to 0 bases, leaving 3 bases not matched to a gene. CDR3 length: 15 amino acids. The germline V gene has CDR1 SGHDT and CDR2 YYEEEE. CDR3: CASSRLAASTDTQYF. CDR3 coding DNA: TGTGCCAGCAGCCGACTAGCGGCGAGCACAGATACGCAGTATTTT. Looking up the rest from reference TRBV5-6 and TRBJ2-3 gives the full variable domain: DAGVTQSPTHLIKTRGQQVTLRCSPKSGHDTVSWYQQALGQGPQFIFQYYEEEERQRGNFPDRFSGHQFPNYSSELNVNALLLGDSALYLCASSRLAASTDTQYFGPGTRLTVL.

The V and J genes are TRBV5-1 and TRBJ2-3, with 8 positions matching TRBD2. CDR1 SGHRS and CDR2 YFSETQ come from the germline V gene. V shed 0 bases, J shed 4 bases, and the junction held 4 bases outside the gene matches. This CDR3 region has 15 residues. The CDR3 DNA follows: TGCGCCAGCAGCTTGGACACCGGGAGGGCAGATACGCAGTATTTT. Translation: CASSLDTGRADTQYF.

V and J are TRBV19 and TRBJ2-1, with D perhaps TRBD1 (5 bases). Between the trimmed V and J ends, which lost 5 bases and 10 bases, there was a span of 15 bases. The CDR3 runs 13 residues. Germline V lookup: CDR1 LNHDA, CDR2 SQIVND (reference sequence). The chain's CDR3 is CASSPQGMGEQFF. The CDR3 region has the DNA TGTGCCAGTAGTCCCCAGGGCATGGGGGAGCAGTTCTTC.

The J gene is TRBJ2-5, the V gene TRBV12-3 or TRBV12-4; D gene ambiguous. Deletions cut 4 bases from V and 5 bases from J, with 11 bases between. The CDR3 is 13 amino acids. The CDR3 loop is CASSSANTETQYF. DNA of the CDR3: TGTGCCAGCAGTTCTGCCAACACGGAGACCCAGTACTTC.

CDR3 in amino acids: CASSLQRYTGELFF. DNA for the CDR3: TGTGCCAGCAGCTTACAACGATACACCGGGGAGCTGTTTTTT. V usage is TRBV7-2 and J usage is TRBJ2-2, with no clear D. Germline lookup yields CDR1 SGHTA and CDR2 FQGNSA. The ends were cut back, 2 bases at V and 3 bases at J, with 7 bases in the middle. CDR3 size: 14 residues. The complete variable domain, with remaining parts taken from reference TRBV7-2 and TRBJ2-2, reads GAGVSQSPSNKVTEKGKDVELRCDPISGHTALYWYRQSLGQGLEFLIYFQGNSAPDKSGLPSDRFSAERTGGSVSTLTIQRTQQEDSAVYLCASSLQRYTGELFFGEGSRLTVL.

This rearrangement joins TRBV29-1 to TRBJ1-3; D is unresolved. Germline V gene lookup returns CDR1 SQVTM and CDR2 ANQGSEA. This CDR3 spans 12 amino acids. Between the trimmed V and J ends, which lost 6 bases and 4 bases, there was a span of 10 bases. The CDR3 here is CSVTAGGNTIYF. For the CDR3, the DNA is TGCAGCGTGACGGCGGGGGGAAACACCATATATTTT. The full variable domain, in which reference TRBV29-1 and TRBJ1-3 provide the parts outside the CDR3, is SAVISQKPSRDICQRGTSLTIQCQVDSQVTMMFWYRQQPGQSLTLIATANQGSEATYESGFVIDKFPISRPNLTFSTLTVSNMSPEDSSIYLCSVTAGGNTIYFGEGSWLTVV.

This clonotype was counted a single time. The rearrangement links TRBV5-6 to TRBJ1-1; D unclear. The CDR3 extends over 13 amino acids. V shed 5 bases and J shed 4 bases, with 12 bases lying between them. CDR1 SGHDT and CDR2 YYEEEE come from the germline V gene. This CDR3 reads CASRLGVSTEAFF. CDR3 sequence (DNA): TGTGCCAGCAGGCTAGGAGTAAGCACTGAAGCTTTCTTT. Combining the CDR3 with reference TRBV5-6 and TRBJ1-1 gives the whole variable domain DAGVTQSPTHLIKTRGQQVTLRCSPKSGHDTVSWYQQALGQGPQFIFQYYEEEERQRGNFPDRFSGHQFPNYSSELNVNALLLGDSALYLCASRLGVSTEAFFGQGTRLTVV.

The CDR3 sequence: CASSAWTSGNPYEQYF. The DNA of the CDR3 is TGCGCCAGCAGCGCCTGGACTAGCGGGAACCCCTACGAGCAGTACTTC. The chain combines TRBV4-1 with TRBJ2-7; 12 bases line up with TRBD2. This CDR3 comprises 16 residues. Trimming at V came to 5 bases and at J to 2 bases, leaving 7 bases not matched to a gene. The V gene's germline CDR1 is MGHRA and CDR2 YSYEKL.

This clonotype has just one count. This chain uses TRBV7-2 with TRBJ2-5, with 8 positions matching TRBD2. J was trimmed by 2 bases and V by 1 base; bases with no gene match: 6. Per the germline V gene, CDR1 is SGHTA and CDR2 is FQGNSA. The CDR3 is 16 residues long. CDR3 loop: CASSLGPGLGQETQYF. The CDR3 region has the DNA TGTGCCAGCAGCTTAGGGCCGGGACTAGGGCAAGAGACCCAGTACTTC.

The V and J genes are TRBV7-9 and TRBJ2-5, with 13 bases that match TRBD2. Germline CDR1 reads SEHNR; CDR2 reads FQNEAQ (reference sequence). CDR3 size: 16 residues. V lost 4 bases to trimming and J lost 5 bases; unmatched junction nucleotides: 7. CDR3 in amino acids: CASSSGTSGASETQYF. The DNA for the CDR3 is TGTGCCAGCAGCTCGGGGACTAGCGGGGCATCGGAGACCCAGTACTTC.

J is TRBJ2-1 and V is TRBV5-1; TRBD1 matches at 8 bases. CDR1 and CDR2 (germline): SGHRS, YFSETQ. V dropped 0 bases and J dropped 7; count of bases not matched to a gene: 3. This CDR3 spans 14 amino acids. CDR3 residues: CASSLEDRVNEQFF. The CDR3 nucleotides read TGCGCCAGCAGCTTGGAGGACAGGGTAAATGAGCAGTTCTTC.

The J gene is TRBJ2-5, the V gene TRBV5-4, with D unclear. V was clipped by 0 bases and J by 4 bases, with 7 bases between them. CDR3 size: 13 residues. Germline CDR1 SGHNT, CDR2 YYREEE (reference sequence). CDR3 in DNA: TGTGCCAGCAGCTTGGAAGTAGTAGAGACCCAGTACTTC. It codes for CASSLEVVETQYF.

The genes are TRBV3-1 and TRBJ2-3, with unresolved D. The germline gives CDR1 LGHDT, CDR2 YNNKEL (reference sequence). This CDR3 region has 16 residues. Deletions cut 5 bases from V and 4 bases from J, with 19 bases between. CDR3 protein: CASSGSPGPQPDTQYF. The CDR3 DNA follows: TGTGCCAGCAGCGGATCTCCCGGTCCCCAGCCAGATACGCAGTATTTT.

The rearrangement joins TRBV5-1 to TRBJ2-3, with D unclear. Trimming took 0 bases from V and 0 from J, leaving 5 bases between them. Germline V gene sequence: CDR1 SGHRS, CDR2 YFSETQ. The CDR3 extends over 14 amino acids. The CDR3 loop reads CASSLVGSTDTQYF. The DNA of the CDR3 is TGCGCCAGCAGCTTGGTCGGAAGCACAGATACGCAGTATTTT.

In this sample, this clonotype turned up once. The rearrangement uses TRBV27 and TRBJ1-6; maybe TRBD1 (6 bases). Trimming removed 5 bases at V and 0 bases at J, with 17 bases between. The CDR3 length is 18 residues. Germline-derived CDR1 and CDR2 are MNHEY and SMNVEV (reference sequence). CDR3 nucleotides: TGTGCCAGCAGTAAAACGGGACACTCCGACTCCTATAATTCACCCCTCCACTTT. This codes for CASSKTGHSDSYNSPLHF.

This chain uses TRBV6-5 with TRBJ1-1; no firm D call. V lost 6 bases, J lost 1 base, and 12 bases lay in between. This CDR3 is built from 14 residues. CDR1 and CDR2 from the germline V gene are MNHEY and SVGAGI. CDR3 loop: CASRKSRGNTEAFF. The CDR3 DNA reads as TGTGCCAGCAGGAAAAGTCGGGGGAACACTGAAGCTTTCTTT.

The rearrangement uses TRBV6-1 and TRBJ2-3, with 13 nucleotides matching TRBD2. The V gene end was trimmed by 6 bases and the J gene end by 6 bases; junction bases not matched to a gene: 15. The CDR3 extends over 18 amino acids. Germline lookup yields CDR1 MNHNS and CDR2 SASEGT. As DNA, the CDR3 is TGTGCCAGCAGCAGCACCCGGACTAGCGGGGGAGCGAGGGATACGCAGTATTTT. Translating it yields CASSSTRTSGGARDTQYF.

About this clonotype: A junction end diverges from the germline sequence, so it may reflect a read error. The chain couples TRBV2 to TRBJ2-7; D gene unclear. Per the germline V gene, CDR1 is SNHLY and CDR2 is FYNNEI. The CDR3 covers 13 residues. CDR3 sequence (DNA): TGTGCCAGCAGTTTCAGTATCCTCTACGGGCAGTACTTC. Translation: CASSFSILYGQYF.

The CDR3 loop is CSARGLPKATGELFF. CDR3 sequence (DNA): TGCAGTGCTAGGGGACTCCCAAAGGCCACCGGGGAGCTGTTTTTT. The chain combines TRBV20-1 with TRBJ2-2; the D gene is possibly TRBD2 (6 bases). Per germline, CDR1 DFQATT and CDR2 SNEGSKA (reference sequence). V was trimmed by 3 bases and J by 4 bases, leaving 15 bases between them. The CDR3 is 15 amino acids.

Notes on this clonotype: One end of the junction does not line up with germline, which may come from a read error. The rearrangement joins TRBV15 to TRBJ1-1; D possibly corresponds to TRBD1 (5 bases). CDR1 and CDR2 from the germline V gene are LNHNV and YYDKDF (reference sequence). The length of the CDR3 is 15 residues. CDR3 sequence (DNA): TGTGCCACCAGCAGAGATAGGGGCGGGAACGCTGAAGCTTTCTTT. Translated: CATSRDRGGNAEAFF.

The chain recombines TRBV2 with TRBJ1-5; D gene unclear. Trimming pared 6 bases from V and 3 bases from J, leaving 12 bases between. Looked up from germline, CDR1 is SNHLY and CDR2 is FYNNEI. This CDR3 is built from 14 residues. The CDR3 protein is CASSGDGLNQPQHF. DNA for the CDR3: TGTGCCAGCAGCGGAGACGGGCTCAATCAGCCCCAGCATTTT.

V is TRBV19 and J is TRBJ1-2; D perhaps matches TRBD1 (5 bases). The length of the CDR3 is 15 residues. Per germline, CDR1 LNHDA and CDR2 SQIVND (reference sequence). V was shortened by 5 bases and J by 8 bases, with 21 bases between the two germline ends. In DNA, the CDR3 is TGTGCCAGTAGTCCACCTTCCAGGGAGCCGAGCGGCTACACCTTC. Translating it yields CASSPPSREPSGYTF.